These 21 T cell receptor beta chains came from one sample sequenced in a study of graft-versus-host responses after intestinal transplantation. Their antigen targets remain unknown. The method was immunoSEQ multiplex PCR; TCRdb's version includes in-frame clones alone and lacks a portion of them. The sample has about 88,000 clones, about nine tenths seen once. The sequences come from unstimulated CD4+ T cells sorted from spleen or lymph node cells, collected before intestinal transplant. The source of these receptors is a human donor who received an intestinal transplant.

The chain links TRBV6-6 to TRBJ2-6; 10 positions agree with TRBD1. The ends lost 5 bases at V and 4 bases at J; junction bases unmatched: 5. This CDR3 spans 16 amino acids. CDR1 is MNHNY and CDR2 is SVGAGI in the germline V gene (reference sequence). The CDR3 is CASSNRQGAGANVLTF. The DNA for the CDR3 is TGTGCCAGCAGTAATAGACAGGGGGCCGGGGCCAACGTCCTGACTTTC.

This rearrangement joins TRBV28 to TRBJ1-2; D perhaps matches TRBD1 (5 bases). Trimming removed 10 bases from V and 5 bases from J, with 17 bases in between. Germline V gives CDR1 MDHEN, CDR2 SYDVKM. This CDR3 comprises 13 residues. As DNA, the CDR3 is TGTGCCACCTCGTGGGCCGGGGGTTATGGCTACACCTTC. It encodes CATSWAGGYGYTF.

The chain recombines TRBV5-4 with TRBJ2-6; 10 bases line up with TRBD1. Germline V gene data show CDR1 as SGHNT and CDR2 as YYREEE (reference sequence). The CDR3 is 18 residues long. V was clipped by 1 base and J by 4 bases; unmatched bases: 8. The CDR3 region is CASSLRRQGASGANVLTF. DNA for the CDR3: TGTGCCAGCAGCTTGCGTCGACAGGGGGCGTCAGGGGCCAACGTCCTGACTTTC.

V usage is TRBV12-5 and J usage is TRBJ1-5; D gene uncertain. From germline, CDR1 is LGHNT and CDR2 FRNRAP. V gave up 4 bases and J gave up 9 bases, with 13 bases separating them. The length of the CDR3 is 13 residues. CDR3 bases: TGTGCTAGTGGTTCCCGGGGAGGTGGGCCCCAGCATTTT. It translates to CASGSRGGGPQHF.

The chain uses TRBV2 and TRBJ2-7, with 7 bases fitting TRBD1. The CDR3 is made up of 14 amino acids. V lost 7 bases, J lost 7 bases, and 13 bases stayed unmatched. Germline assignment: CDR1 SNHLY and CDR2 FYNNEI. The CDR3 is CASTSGQDPREQYF. As DNA, the CDR3 is TGTGCCAGCACGAGCGGACAGGACCCCCGGGAGCAGTACTTC.

CDR3 DNA sequence: TGTGCCAGCAGCCCACTTTCCCGTACAGGGAACAATTCACCCCTCCACTTT. Amino acid sequence: CASSPLSRTGNNSPLHF. This chain uses TRBV7-3 with TRBJ1-6, with a tentative D call TRBD1 (6 bases). V gave up 5 bases and J gave up 7 bases, with 21 bases separating them. Germline assignment: CDR1 SGHTA and CDR2 FQGTGA. The CDR3 has 17 residues.

This chain connects TRBV7-9 to TRBJ2-3; D may be TRBD2 (5 bases). From germline, CDR1 is SEHNR and CDR2 FQNEAQ (reference sequence). V was shortened by 5 bases and J by 3 bases, with 12 bases between the two germline ends. The CDR3 covers 14 residues. The CDR3 DNA follows: TGTGCCAGCAGCCCACGGACTCCAACAGATACGCAGTATTTT. It is translated as CASSPRTPTDTQYF. Looking up the rest from reference TRBV7-9 and TRBJ2-3 gives the full variable domain: DTGVSQNPRHKITKRGQNVTFRCDPISEHNRLYWYRQTLGQGPEFLTYFQNEAQLEKSRLLSDRFSAERPKGSFSTLEIQRTEQGDSAMYLCASSPRTPTDTQYFGPGTRLTVL.

The chain is built from TRBV25-1 and TRBJ2-2, with D possibly matching TRBD2 (7 bases). This CDR3 spans 16 amino acids. V shed 5 bases and J shed 4 bases, with 17 bases lying between them. Germline V gene lookup returns CDR1 MGHDK and CDR2 SYGVNS. The CDR3 is CASSLGRGPSTGELFF. DNA of the CDR3: TGTGCCAGCAGTCTAGGGCGGGGGCCTTCCACCGGGGAGCTGTTTTTT.

CDR3 nucleotides: TGTGCCAGCAGTTATAGCGGGGGGGTTTTGAATGAGCAGTTCTTC. Translating gives CASSYSGGVLNEQFF. This chain connects TRBV6-6 to TRBJ2-1, with 11 bases lining up with TRBD2. CDR1 is MNHNY and CDR2 is SVGAGI in the germline V gene (reference sequence). This CDR3 has 15 amino acids. The J segment lost 7 bases and the V segment lost 3 bases, leaving 5 bases of the junction unmatched.

V and J are TRBV5-6 and TRBJ2-1, with 10 bases lining up with TRBD2. V shed 3 bases, J shed 2 bases, and the junction held 2 bases outside the gene matches. Germline V lookup: CDR1 SGHDT, CDR2 YYEEEE. This CDR3 region has 15 residues. The CDR3 is CASSWSGGAYNEQFF. The DNA of the CDR3 is TGTGCCAGCAGCTGGAGCGGGGGGGCCTACAATGAGCAGTTCTTC.

The genes are TRBV5-5 and TRBJ1-5, with D unclear. Trimming left V 1 base short and J 0 bases short, with 8 bases between. The CDR3 contains 15 residues. The germline CDR1 and CDR2 sequences are SGHKS and YYEKEE (reference sequence). CDR3 DNA: TGTGCCAGCAGCTTGACGCGTTATAGCAATCAGCCCCAGCATTTT. This encodes CASSLTRYSNQPQHF.

The gene calls are TRBV5-8 and TRBJ2-5; D is undetermined. The CDR3 has 13 amino acids. Trimming took off 0 bases at V and 4 bases at J, with 7 bases between the two ends. Germline V CDR1 and CDR2: SGHTS, YDEGEE. CDR3: CASSLGVRETQYF. The DNA for the CDR3 is TGTGCCAGCAGCTTGGGCGTCCGAGAGACCCAGTACTTC.

The chain has TRBV18 and TRBJ1-5; tentatively, D is TRBD1 (6 bases). CDR3 size: 13 residues. CDR1 is KGHSH, CDR2 LQKENI, per germline. V was clipped by 3 bases and J by 7 bases, with 10 bases between them. Here the CDR3 reads CASSPAGAQPQHF. The CDR3 coding sequence is TGTGCCAGCTCACCGGCGGGGGCGCAGCCCCAGCATTTT.

The chain carries TRBV6-8 and TRBJ2-2; maybe TRBD2 (5 bases). The CDR3 spans 14 residues. Germline CDR1 reads MNHGY; CDR2 reads SAAAGT. The V and J ends lost 6 bases and 6 bases respectively, with 14 bases between them. Here the CDR3 reads CASRQTERSGELFF. CDR3 DNA: TGTGCCAGCAGACAAACCGAGCGGTCCGGGGAGCTGTTTTTT.

The genes are TRBV4-1 and TRBJ2-5; 13 bases align to TRBD2. Looked up from germline, CDR1 is MGHRA and CDR2 is YSYEKL. The CDR3 runs 15 residues. V dropped 4 bases and J dropped 9; count of bases not matched to a gene: 8. CDR3 nucleotide sequence: TGCGCCAGCAGCCGTCAACTAGCGGGGGGGGATCCCCAGTACTTC. Encoded protein: CASSRQLAGGDPQYF.

The chain uses TRBV11-3 and TRBJ2-7, with D possibly TRBD2 on 5 matching bases. Germline values: CDR1 SGHNT, CDR2 YENEEA. Trimming removed 6 bases from V and 6 bases from J, with 15 bases in between. The CDR3 is 13 amino acids. The CDR3 sequence: CASSGRSGLEQYF. The CDR3 DNA reads as TGTGCCAGCAGTGGACGGTCCGGACTCGAGCAGTACTTC.

The CDR3 loop reads CASSPQRIGYGYTF. Written as DNA, the CDR3 is TGCGCCAGCAGCCCTCAACGTATCGGCTATGGCTACACCTTC. The chain combines TRBV4-1 with TRBJ1-2; D remains unclear. Germline CDR1 is MGHRA and CDR2 is YSYEKL. V shed 4 bases and J shed 4 bases, with 13 bases lying between them. The CDR3 runs to 14 residues.

The chain couples TRBV10-3 to TRBJ2-1; TRBD1 matches 7 bases. Trimming cost V 3 bases and J 6 bases; bases outside gene matches: 5. The CDR3 loop spans 14 amino acids. Per the germline V gene, CDR1 is ENHRY and CDR2 is SYGVKD. The CDR3 DNA follows: TGTGCCATCAGTGATATAACAGGGGTCAATGAGCAGTTCTTC. It specifies CAISDITGVNEQFF.

A few counts support this clone. The gene calls are TRBV2 and TRBJ1-2; D is unresolved. Germline V gene lookup returns CDR1 SNHLY and CDR2 FYNNEI. V lost 1 base and J 4 bases, leaving 7 bases between the germline ends. The CDR3 is made up of 13 amino acids. The CDR3 loop is CASSEVEAYGYTF. CDR3 sequence (DNA): TGTGCCAGCAGTGAAGTAGAGGCCTATGGCTACACCTTC.

CDR3 residues: CASGKDRGGYTF. In DNA, the CDR3 is TGTGCCAGCGGAAAGGACAGGGGCGGCTACACCTTC. The V gene is TRBV4-2, the J gene TRBJ1-2, with 9 bases aligning to TRBD1. From germline, CDR1 is LGHNA and CDR2 YNFKEQ. The trim removed 8 bases at V and 8 bases at J, leaving 6 bases unmatched. This CDR3 comprises 12 residues.

This chain uses TRBV9 with TRBJ2-1; 10 bases match TRBD1. Germline CDR1 and CDR2: SGDLS and YYNGEE. Trimming cost V 3 bases and J 5 bases; bases outside gene matches: 5. The CDR3 is 15 residues long. Here the CDR3 DNA reads TGTGCCAGCAGCGGAAAGGGACAGGGGAACAATGAGCAGTTCTTC. Protein: CASSGKGQGNNEQFF. The full variable domain, with the rest looked up from reference TRBV9 and TRBJ2-1, is DSGVTQTPKHLITATGQRVTLRCSPRSGDLSVYWYQQSLDQGLQFLIQYYNGEERAKGNILERFSAQQFPDLHSELNLSSLELGDSALYFCASSGKGQGNNEQFFGPGTRLTVL.